The 27 T cell receptor beta chains reported below all come from one sample, sequenced in a study of blood T cell repertoires in COVID-19. Data came from immunoSEQ multiplex PCR; TCRdb stores just in-frame clones and leaves some out. The top ten hold 2% to 2.5% of the sample, which has tens of thousands of clones, 88% seen once. Input material: peripheral blood. These receptors originate from a human donor in a cohort sampled during active COVID-19.

V gene TRBV5-1 combines with J gene TRBJ2-1; D unclear. The CDR3 sequence is 13 residues long. V lost 0 bases and J lost 10, with 11 bases in between. CDR1 and CDR2 from the germline V gene are SGHRS and YFSETQ. The CDR3 region has the DNA TGCGCCAGCAGCTTGGCCTCCCCGCAGGAGCAGTTCTTC. It is translated as CASSLASPQEQFF.

The chain recombines TRBV7-2 with TRBJ1-1; D remains ambiguous. Germline assignment: CDR1 SGHTA and CDR2 FQGNSA. CDR3 size: 14 residues. The V end was cut by 4 bases, the J end by 1 base, with 10 bases between. The CDR3 is CASSSRQSNTEAFF. The CDR3 DNA reads TGTGCCAGCAGCTCCCGACAATCGAACACTGAAGCTTTCTTT.

The chain uses TRBV4-3 and TRBJ2-2, with 12 bases aligning to TRBD2. This CDR3 has 17 residues. Germline CDR1 LGHNA, CDR2 YSLEER. V dropped 5 bases and J dropped 0; count of bases not matched to a gene: 4. The CDR3 here is CASSAGLAGTNTGELFF. In DNA form, the CDR3 reads TGCGCCAGCAGCGCCGGACTAGCGGGAACGAACACCGGGGAGCTGTTTTTT.

This chain links TRBV6-4 with TRBJ2-3, with D perhaps matching TRBD2 (6 bases). This CDR3 region has 15 residues. Germline loops: CDR1 MRHNA, CDR2 SNTAGT. The V end lost 2 bases, the J end lost 4 bases, and 13 bases lay between the germline ends. The CDR3 loop reads CASSDKTGEADTQYF. CDR3 nucleotide sequence: TGTGCCAGCAGTGACAAAACGGGAGAGGCAGATACGCAGTATTTT.

The genes are TRBV7-8 and TRBJ2-3; 8 nucleotides line up with TRBD2. V gave up 5 bases and J gave up 5 bases; unmatched junction bases: 9. CDR3 length: 15 amino acids. The V gene's germline CDR1 is SGHVS and CDR2 FQNEAQ. CDR3 DNA: TGTGCCAGCAGCGCGAGGGTCGGGGGGGAAGATACGCAGTATTTT. Translation gives CASSARVGGEDTQYF.

The chain has TRBV7-2 and TRBJ2-3, with D perhaps matching TRBD2 (7 bases). With 5 bases removed from V and 6 bases from J, the gap between germline ends came to 18 bases. Per the germline V gene, CDR1 is SGHTA and CDR2 is FQGNSA. This CDR3 spans 15 amino acids. CDR3 sequence: CASSGRGPTGDTQYF. DNA for the CDR3: TGTGCCAGCAGCGGGCGGGGGCCGACGGGGGATACGCAGTATTTT. The full variable domain, in which reference TRBV7-2 and TRBJ2-3 provide the parts outside the CDR3, is GAGVSQSPSNKVTEKGKDVELRCDPISGHTALYWYRQSLGQGLEFLIYFQGNSAPDKSGLPSDRFSAERTGGSVSTLTIQRTQQEDSAVYLCASSGRGPTGDTQYFGPGTRLTVL.

This chain connects TRBV5-8 to TRBJ1-1, with D possibly being TRBD1 (5 bases). Germline V gene lookup returns CDR1 SGHTS and CDR2 YDEGEE. Between the trimmed V and J ends, which lost 1 base and 4 bases, there was a span of 17 bases. The CDR3 is 16 amino acids. CDR3 sequence: CASSLPRQLQGTEAFF. DNA for the CDR3: TGTGCCAGCAGCTTGCCCCGACAGTTACAAGGCACTGAAGCTTTCTTT.

V is TRBV11-2 and J is TRBJ2-7; 7 positions agree with TRBD2. The CDR3 is 14 amino acids. Per the germline V gene, CDR1 is SGHAT and CDR2 is FQNNGV. V lost 2 bases and J lost 5; bases outside the gene matches: 6. In DNA, the CDR3 is TGTGCCAGCAGCTTACCAGGGAGGGCCCACGAGCAGTACTTC. Translated, it gives CASSLPGRAHEQYF. Full variable domain (remainder filled in from reference TRBV11-2 and TRBJ2-7): EAGVAQSPRYKIIEKRQSVAFWCNPISGHATLYWYQQILGQGPKLLIQFQNNGVVDDSQLPKDRFSAERLKGVDSTLKIQPAKLEDSAVYLCASSLPGRAHEQYFGPGTRLTVT.

This clone was seen only once. The genes are TRBV5-1 and TRBJ2-7; TRBD2 might be the D (5 bases). Germline values: CDR1 SGHRS, CDR2 YFSETQ. V was clipped by 4 bases and J by 2 bases, with 16 bases between them. CDR3 size: 15 residues. For the CDR3, the DNA is TGCGCCAGCAGCCCTGGGTTGGGAGTGGCCTACGAGCAGTACTTC. Protein: CASSPGLGVAYEQYF.

The V and J genes are TRBV18 and TRBJ1-4; D is ambiguous. This CDR3 spans 15 amino acids. CDR1 is KGHSH and CDR2 is LQKENI in the germline V gene. V lost 0 bases to trimming and J lost 7 bases, with 12 bases between them. The chain's CDR3 is CASSPPTQGGEKLFF. The CDR3 nucleotides are TGTGCCAGCTCACCACCTACACAAGGCGGTGAAAAACTGTTTTTT.

V and J are TRBV27 and TRBJ2-2; D perhaps matches TRBD1 (6 bases). V was trimmed by 4 bases and J by 2 bases, leaving 8 bases between them. The CDR3 is 14 amino acids. Germline V gene lookup returns CDR1 MNHEY and CDR2 SMNVEV (reference sequence). CDR3 in amino acids: CASSWGHNTGELFF. The CDR3 bases are TGTGCCAGCAGTTGGGGACATAACACCGGGGAGCTGTTTTTT.

The chain recombines TRBV11-2 with TRBJ2-7; D not certain. The germline CDR1 and CDR2 sequences are SGHAT and FQNNGV. This CDR3 has 13 residues. Between the trimmed V and J ends, which lost 1 base and 7 bases, there was a span of 11 bases. In DNA form, the CDR3 reads TGTGCCAGCAGCTTAGGTCAGATCCGAGAGCAGTACTTC. Encoded protein: CASSLGQIREQYF.

The CDR3 reads CAWSVRGESEQYF. The CDR3, as DNA: TGTGCCTGGAGTGTACGGGGGGAGTCCGAGCAGTACTTC. V and J are TRBV30 and TRBJ2-7; 7 nucleotides match TRBD2. The CDR3 has 13 residues. From germline, CDR1 is GTSNPN and CDR2 SVGIG (reference sequence). Trimming removed 0 bases from V and 6 bases from J; junction bases left unmatched: 5.

V gene TRBV12-2 combines with J gene TRBJ2-5; the D call TRBD1 from the table was never checked on the DNA. TRBV12-2 is a listed pseudogene. This CDR3 region has 13 residues. CDR3 nucleotides: TGTGCAAGTCGCTCCACGGACACTGAGACCCAGTACTTC. Residues: CASRSTDTETQYF.

V is TRBV19 and J is TRBJ2-1, with unresolved D. V was cut by 4 bases and J by 3 bases, with 7 bases left in between. The CDR3 is 13 residues long. The germline V gene encodes CDR1 LNHDA and CDR2 SQIVND (reference sequence). The CDR3 DNA reads TGTGCCAGTAGTACCTCTAGCTACAATGAGCAGTTCTTC. This sequence encodes CASSTSSYNEQFF.

This sequence joins TRBV6-2 or TRBV6-3 and TRBJ2-2; maybe TRBD2 (5 bases). Deletions cut 6 bases from V and 8 bases from J, with 10 bases between. The germline CDR1 and CDR2 sequences are MNHEY and SVGEGT. There are 12 residues in the CDR3. Written as DNA, the CDR3 is TGTGCCAGCAGCAACGGAGGTGGGGAGCTGTTTTTT. Its translation: CASSNGGGELFF.

The chain recombines TRBV20-1 with TRBJ2-3; D gene uncertain. There are 11 residues in the CDR3. Germline-derived CDR1 and CDR2 are DFQATT and SNEGSKA (reference sequence). Between the trimmed V and J ends, which lost 6 bases and 4 bases, there was a span of 8 bases. CDR3 sequence reads: CSASQADTQYF. CDR3 DNA sequence: TGCAGTGCCAGCCAGGCAGATACGCAGTATTTT.

V and J are TRBV25-1 and TRBJ2-7; no firm D call. Germline-derived CDR1 and CDR2 are MGHDK and SYGVNS. Trimming took off 10 bases at V and 7 bases at J, with 23 bases between the two ends. CDR3 size: 14 residues. The CDR3 bases are TGTGCCACTTCCCTCCGTGACTTGACTCAGGAGCAGTACTTC. Protein sequence: CATSLRDLTQEQYF.

This clone was observed once. This chain joins TRBV10-3 and TRBJ2-1; possible D gene TRBD2, 6 bases. The CDR3 totals 15 residues. Germline-derived CDR1 and CDR2 are ENHRY and SYGVKD. The V end lost 10 bases, the J end lost 6 bases, and 22 bases lay between the germline ends. The CDR3 sequence is CATTGRGLSRNEQFF. The CDR3 bases are TGTGCCACCACGGGGCGCGGACTAAGTCGCAATGAGCAGTTCTTC.

The chain recombines TRBV19 with TRBJ2-3; tentative D call: TRBD1 (6 bases). Per the germline V gene, CDR1 is LNHDA and CDR2 is SQIVND (reference sequence). V dropped 3 bases and J dropped 4 bases, with 14 bases sitting between them. The CDR3 loop spans 15 amino acids. CDR3 in amino acids: CASSIAGVGADTQYF. Written as DNA, the CDR3 is TGTGCCAGTAGTATCGCAGGGGTGGGCGCAGATACGCAGTATTTT.

The gene calls are TRBV7-2 and TRBJ2-2; 7 bases are a match to TRBD2. Germline CDR1 is SGHTA and CDR2 is FQGNSA. Unmatched junction bases numbered 6, after V lost 5 bases and J lost 0 bases. There are 16 residues in the CDR3. CDR3 amino acids: CASSRNAGANTGELFF. The CDR3 DNA reads TGTGCCAGCAGCCGCAACGCGGGGGCGAACACCGGGGAGCTGTTTTTT.

The V and J genes are TRBV24-1 and TRBJ2-2, with a possible D match to TRBD1 (6 bases). With 4 bases removed from V and 4 bases from J, the gap between germline ends came to 12 bases. CDR1 and CDR2 (germline): KGHDR, SFDVKD. The length of the CDR3 is 15 residues. Here the CDR3 reads CATSDPGHPTGELFF. In DNA, the CDR3 is TGTGCCACCAGTGACCCGGGACACCCCACCGGGGAGCTGTTTTTT.

This rearrangement joins TRBV10-3 to TRBJ1-3; tentatively, D is TRBD1 (6 bases). V shed 5 bases and J shed 6 bases, with 14 bases lying between them. This CDR3 comprises 14 residues. Germline CDR1 and CDR2: ENHRY and SYGVKD. The CDR3 nucleotides are TGTGCCATCAGTCAGGACAGCACCCCAAACACCATATATTTT. This encodes CAISQDSTPNTIYF.

This clone was detected a few times. The CDR3 sequence: CASGSPTGGAEGYTF. The CDR3 nucleotides are TGCGCCAGCGGAAGCCCCACAGGGGGCGCGGAGGGCTACACCTTC. The gene calls are TRBV4-1 and TRBJ1-2; 9 bases map to TRBD1. The J segment lost 8 bases and the V segment lost 8 bases, leaving 15 bases of the junction unmatched. Germline assignment: CDR1 MGHRA and CDR2 YSYEKL. The CDR3 length is 15 residues.

V gene TRBV6-5 combines with J gene TRBJ1-1; 7 bases are shared with TRBD1. The V segment lost 2 bases and the J segment 6 bases; nucleotides outside the gene matches: 6. From germline, CDR1 is MNHEY and CDR2 SVGAGI. This CDR3 is 14 amino acids long. CDR3 DNA: TGTGCCAGCAGTTACGTAGACAGGGCTTCTGAAGCTTTCTTT. This encodes CASSYVDRASEAFF.

This chain connects TRBV6-5 to TRBJ1-6, with a possible D match to TRBD1 (6 bases). CDR3 length equals 13 residues. V was shortened by 6 bases and J by 10 bases, with 13 bases between the two germline ends. The germline CDR1 and CDR2 sequences are MNHEY and SVGAGI. CDR3 coding DNA: TGTGCCAGCAGCACAGGGAGTGTCTCACCCCTCCACTTT. Its protein is CASSTGSVSPLHF.

V is TRBV14 and J is TRBJ1-3, with a possible D match to TRBD1 (6 bases). The V gene lost 4 bases and the J gene lost 3 bases, with 10 bases spanning the gap. This CDR3 has 14 residues. Germline V gene lookup returns CDR1 SGHDN and CDR2 FVKESK. CDR3 region: CASSRDRSGNTIYF. The DNA for the CDR3 is TGTGCCAGCAGCCGTGACAGGAGTGGAAACACCATATATTTT.